This TCR beta chain was identified during a study of lymphopenia after photon versus proton radiotherapy. Repertoires were generated with immunoSEQ multiplex PCR, while TCRdb's copy carries only in-frame clones and drops some. This table has approximately 170,000 clones, roughly nine tenths appearing once. Details on this clone: Its cognate antigen is unknown.

Germline-derived CDR1 and CDR2 are SGHVS and FQNEAQ. The CDR3 consists of 13 residues. V was pared by 2 bases and J by 3 bases, with 8 bases between. Study-wide points: Photon-treated patients lost naive T cells and TCR diversity; proton-treated stayed stable. Only patients who died were analyzed for survival; proton advantage is unproven.

The sequences come from peripheral blood, collected from a patient treated with photon-based radiotherapy. The chain has TRBV7-8 and TRBJ2-7; the D gene is possibly TRBD1 (6 bases). The clonotype originates from a man aged 50 or older with gastric cancer. The CDR3 loop reads CASSLRQDYEQYF. In DNA, the CDR3 is TGTGCCAGCAGCTTAAGACAGGACTACGAGCAGTACTTC.